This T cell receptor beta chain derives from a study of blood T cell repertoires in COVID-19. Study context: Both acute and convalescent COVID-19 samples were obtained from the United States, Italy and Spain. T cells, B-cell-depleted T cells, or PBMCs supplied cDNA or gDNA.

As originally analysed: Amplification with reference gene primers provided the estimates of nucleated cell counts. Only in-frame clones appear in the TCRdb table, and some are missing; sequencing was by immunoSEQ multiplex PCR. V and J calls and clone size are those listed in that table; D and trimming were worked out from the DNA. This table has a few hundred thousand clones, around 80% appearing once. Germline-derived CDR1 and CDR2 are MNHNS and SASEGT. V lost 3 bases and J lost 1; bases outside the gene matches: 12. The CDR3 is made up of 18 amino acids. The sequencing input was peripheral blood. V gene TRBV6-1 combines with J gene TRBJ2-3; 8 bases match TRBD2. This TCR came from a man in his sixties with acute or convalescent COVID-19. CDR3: CASSERGAAGGRTDTQYF. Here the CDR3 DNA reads TGTGCCAGCAGTGAGCGCGGGGCGGCGGGGGGCCGCACAGATACGCAGTATTTT.